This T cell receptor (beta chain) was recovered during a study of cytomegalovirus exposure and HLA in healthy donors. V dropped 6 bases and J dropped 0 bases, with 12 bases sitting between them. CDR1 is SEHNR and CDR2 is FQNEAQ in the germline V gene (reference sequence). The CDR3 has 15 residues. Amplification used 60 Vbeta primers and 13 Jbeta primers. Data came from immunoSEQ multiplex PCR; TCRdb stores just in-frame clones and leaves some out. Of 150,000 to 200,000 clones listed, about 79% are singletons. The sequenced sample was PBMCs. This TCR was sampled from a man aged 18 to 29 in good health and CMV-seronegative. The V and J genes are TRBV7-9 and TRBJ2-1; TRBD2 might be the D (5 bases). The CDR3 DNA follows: TGTGCCAGCAGTCTAGTGGGGAGCTCCTACAATGAGCAGTTCTTC. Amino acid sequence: CASSLVGSSYNEQFF.